This passage covers 23 T cell receptor beta chains from one sample sequenced in a study of blood T cells in healthy people across ages. Through a sample-barcoded 5' primer and a J-beta primer mix, a second PCR was run for 7 to 11 cycles. TCRdb independently ran MiXCR on the 5' RACE reads; one entry per CDR3 protein. The sample consists of 550,000 to 600,000 distinct CDR3 sequences, 25% to 30% of them appearing once. The sequenced sample consisted of blood. Receptor source: a woman in her sixties or seventies in good health.

The chain employs TRBV20-1 and TRBJ2-5; 8 bases agree with TRBD2. V shed 2 bases, J shed 1 base, and the junction held 3 bases outside the gene matches. CDR1 and CDR2 from the germline V gene are DFQATT and SNEGSKA (reference sequence). CDR3 length: 14 amino acids. CDR3 sequence reads: CSARSRGGQETQYF. The DNA for the CDR3 is TGCAGTGCTAGAAGCCGGGGGGGCCAAGAGACCCAGTACTTC.

In DNA form, the CDR3 reads TGCAGCGCCCAATCCGGGACCTCTAGCACAGATACGCAGTATTTT. Residues: CSAQSGTSSTDTQYF. The chain combines TRBV29-1 with TRBJ2-3; D is perhaps TRBD1 or TRBD2 (5 bases each). V lost 7 bases to trimming and J lost 0 bases, with 17 bases between them. CDR1 SQVTM and CDR2 ANQGSEA come from the germline V gene. This CDR3 has 15 residues.

About this clonotype: The junction does not match germline at one end; this may be a read error. The gene calls are TRBV9 and TRBJ2-5; D may be TRBD1 (8 bases). Matching the DNA end better, TRBJ2-1 makes the J call doubtful. The CDR3 covers 16 residues. CDR1 and CDR2 (germline): SGDLS, YYNGEE. The DNA of the CDR3 is TGTGCCAGCAGCGTATCGGGGGGACAGGCATACAGTGAGCAGTTCTTC. Its translation is CASSVSGGQAYSEQFF.

This clonotype was seen only a few times. V and J are TRBV5-1 and TRBJ2-3; 10 nucleotides match TRBD1. Germline CDR1 and CDR2: SGHRS and YFSETQ. This CDR3 spans 15 amino acids. After removal of 4 bases from V and 3 bases from J, the junction contained 5 bases not matched to a gene. CDR3 region: CASSRQGAETDTQYF. DNA of the CDR3: TGCGCCAGCAGCCGACAGGGGGCTGAAACAGATACGCAGTATTTT.

The chain employs TRBV24-1 and TRBJ1-4; the D is unclear. This CDR3 has 16 amino acids. Trimming cost V 2 bases and J 8 bases, with 17 bases left between them. Per germline, CDR1 KGHDR and CDR2 SFDVKD. This CDR3 reads CATSDSRRARGEKLFF. The DNA for the CDR3 is TGTGCCACCAGTGATTCCCGGAGGGCGAGAGGGGAAAAACTGTTTTTT.

This rearrangement joins TRBV7-2 to TRBJ2-5; possibly TRBD1 or TRBD2 for D (5 bases each). The V gene lost 5 bases and the J gene lost 9 bases, with 16 bases spanning the gap. Looked up from germline, CDR1 is SGHTA and CDR2 is FQGNSA. The length of the CDR3 is 13 residues. CDR3 residues: CASSRDPLAAQYF. DNA for the CDR3: TGTGCCAGCAGCCGGGACCCCCTGGCGGCCCAGTACTTC.

The chain employs TRBV10-3 and TRBJ2-7; D remains ambiguous. V was shortened by 5 bases and J by 4 bases, with 15 bases between the two germline ends. The CDR3 is 14 residues long. CDR1 is ENHRY, CDR2 SYGVKD, per germline. The DNA of the CDR3 is TGTGCCATCAGTCGAGGAACAGACCCATACGAGCAGTACTTC. This codes for CAISRGTDPYEQYF.

The chain carries TRBV27 and TRBJ1-6, with 8 nucleotides matching TRBD1. The CDR3 consists of 15 residues. Losses at the gene ends were 8 bases for V and 6 bases for J; bases not matched to a gene: 9. CDR1 and CDR2 (germline): MNHEY, SMNVEV (reference sequence). This CDR3 is CASSTGQGTNSPLHF. Written as DNA, the CDR3 is TGTGCCAGCTCTACCGGACAGGGTACTAATTCACCCCTCCACTTT.

The J gene is TRBJ2-3, the V gene TRBV3-1; weak D call: TRBD1 (6 bases). Germline CDR1 LGHDT, CDR2 YNNKEL (reference sequence). V was shortened by 4 bases and J by 4 bases, with 12 bases between the two germline ends. There are 14 residues in the CDR3. DNA for the CDR3: TGTGCCAGCAGCCCTTTGGGGGCGGCAGATACGCAGTATTTT. The encoded protein is CASSPLGAADTQYF.

This clonotype was counted between two and nine times. The chain is built from TRBV6-5 and TRBJ1-2; D uncertain. V was clipped by 6 bases and J by 1 base, with 15 bases between them. Germline CDR1 MNHEY, CDR2 SVGAGI. The CDR3 length is 15 residues. The CDR3 DNA sequence: TGTGCCAGCAGAGTTACGATAACAAATAACTATGGCTACACCTTC. This sequence encodes CASRVTITNNYGYTF.

The CDR3 DNA sequence: TGTGCCAGCAGCTTAGAGATTCTCTACGAGCAGTACTTC. It translates to CASSLEILYEQYF. The V and J genes are TRBV7-2 and TRBJ2-7; D not resolved. Trimming took off 1 base at V and 3 bases at J, with 7 bases between the two ends. Germline values: CDR1 SGHTA, CDR2 FQGNSA. The CDR3 has 13 amino acids.

In its sample, this clonotype was seen many times. The CDR3 nucleotides read TGTGCCAGCAGCCTGGGGGGCAGGTCGAACATTCAGTACTTC. Residues: CASSLGGRSNIQYF. The chain couples TRBV7-2 to TRBJ2-4; either TRBD1 or TRBD2 may fit D (6 bases each). This CDR3 is built from 14 residues. Trimming took off 5 bases at V and 7 bases at J, with 15 bases between the two ends. Germline CDR1 is SGHTA and CDR2 is FQGNSA.

This clonotype occurred a few times. The chain combines TRBV5-6 with TRBJ1-3; 8 bases are shared with TRBD1. The CDR3 has 17 residues. V lost 2 bases to trimming and J lost 0 bases; unmatched junction nucleotides: 7. CDR1 is SGHDT, CDR2 YYEEEE, per germline. This CDR3 is CASSFTGTGASGNTIYF. DNA for the CDR3: TGTGCCAGCAGCTTCACCGGGACAGGAGCCTCTGGAAACACCATATATTTT.

The chain joins TRBV7-2 to TRBJ1-2, with 9 bases lining up with TRBD1. The CDR3 covers 16 residues. Unmatched junction bases numbered 10, after V lost 1 base and J lost 7 bases. Germline loops: CDR1 SGHTA, CDR2 FQGNSA. The chain's CDR3 is CASSLGLPGQGGGYTF. CDR3 sequence (DNA): TGTGCCAGCAGCTTAGGGTTACCGGGACAGGGAGGTGGCTACACCTTC.

This clonotype has at least ten counts. The chain links TRBV5-1 to TRBJ1-1; D not resolved. CDR3 size: 13 residues. Deletions cut 1 base from V and 1 base from J, with 5 bases between. Looked up from germline, CDR1 is SGHRS and CDR2 is YFSETQ. The CDR3 protein is CASSLTPNTEAFF. CDR3 sequence (DNA): TGCGCCAGCAGCTTGACCCCGAACACTGAAGCTTTCTTT.

The rearrangement links TRBV28 to TRBJ2-5; D possibly corresponds to TRBD1 (6 bases). The CDR3 consists of 16 residues. Looked up from germline, CDR1 is MDHEN and CDR2 is SYDVKM. Trimming stripped 1 base from V and 0 bases from J, with 12 bases between. Written as DNA, the CDR3 is TGTGCCAGCAGTTTATATGGGGGCCGTTACCAAGAGACCCAGTACTTC. This sequence encodes CASSLYGGRYQETQYF. The whole variable domain, remainder taken from reference TRBV28 and TRBJ2-5, is DVKVTQSSRYLVKRTGEKVFLECVQDMDHENMFWYRQDPGLGLRLIYFSYDVKMKEKGDIPEGYSVSREKKERFSLILESASTNQTSMYLCASSLYGGRYQETQYFGPGTRLLVL.

V is TRBV5-1 and J is TRBJ1-2; no definite D call. Trimming took off 4 bases at V and 1 base at J, with 11 bases between the two ends. The CDR3 covers 14 residues. Germline values: CDR1 SGHRS, CDR2 YFSETQ. CDR3 residues: CASSAAGGNYGYTF. CDR3 DNA: TGCGCCAGCAGCGCGGCGGGAGGTAACTATGGCTACACCTTC.

This clonotype occurred many times. The chain has TRBV7-2 and TRBJ2-7; possibly TRBD1 for D (5 bases). The CDR3 is 13 residues long. The V gene's germline CDR1 is SGHTA and CDR2 FQGNSA. V lost 1 base and J 4 bases, leaving 8 bases between the germline ends. The CDR3, as DNA: TGTGCCAGCAGCTTAGGACAGCTTTACGAGCAGTACTTC. Translation gives CASSLGQLYEQYF.

This chain joins TRBV25-1 and TRBJ2-7, with 7 bases fitting TRBD1. The CDR3 has 17 amino acids. Germline values: CDR1 MGHDK, CDR2 SYGVNS. After removal of 6 bases from V and 3 bases from J, the junction contained 17 bases not matched to a gene. CDR3 in amino acids: CASSPTLARDRGYEQYF. In DNA form, the CDR3 reads TGTGCCAGCAGCCCAACCCTAGCCCGGGACAGAGGCTACGAGCAGTACTTC.

Only a few counts were recorded for this clonotype. This rearrangement joins TRBV2 to TRBJ2-5; D not certain. Germline CDR1 and CDR2: SNHLY and FYNNEI. This CDR3 contains 15 residues. V lost 8 bases to trimming and J lost 5 bases, with 21 bases between them. CDR3 amino acids: CASHSLAIASETQYF. The CDR3 DNA follows: TGTGCCAGCCATAGCCTCGCTATAGCATCCGAGACCCAGTACTTC.

V and J are TRBV11-3 and TRBJ1-2; perhaps TRBD1 as D (6 bases). The CDR3 runs 15 residues. Trimming removed 0 bases at V and 4 bases at J, with 12 bases between. Germline V gene data show CDR1 as SGHNT and CDR2 as YENEEA. The CDR3, as DNA: TGTGCCAGCAGCTTAGATACAGGGTCCGGCTATGGCTACACCTTC. Translation gives CASSLDTGSGYGYTF.

This clonotype was found once. V gene TRBV7-9 combines with J gene TRBJ1-5, with D possibly matching TRBD1 (5 bases). With 4 bases removed from V and 4 bases from J, the gap between germline ends came to 14 bases. The CDR3 contains 15 residues. CDR1 is SEHNR and CDR2 is FQNEAQ in the germline V gene (reference sequence). CDR3 loop: CASSSSGGNNQPQHF. Written as DNA, the CDR3 is TGTGCCAGCAGCTCCTCGGGGGGAAATAATCAGCCCCAGCATTTT.

This clonotype was detected only a few times. J is TRBJ2-5 and V is TRBV11-3; TRBD1 matches at 7 bases. The J call may be mistaken, given a closer DNA end match to TRBJ2-1. The germline V gene encodes CDR1 SGHNT and CDR2 YENEEA. This CDR3 is built from 14 residues. CDR3 sequence reads: CASSFSTGVNEQFF. CDR3 nucleotides: TGTGCCAGCAGCTTTAGCACAGGGGTAAATGAGCAGTTCTTC.